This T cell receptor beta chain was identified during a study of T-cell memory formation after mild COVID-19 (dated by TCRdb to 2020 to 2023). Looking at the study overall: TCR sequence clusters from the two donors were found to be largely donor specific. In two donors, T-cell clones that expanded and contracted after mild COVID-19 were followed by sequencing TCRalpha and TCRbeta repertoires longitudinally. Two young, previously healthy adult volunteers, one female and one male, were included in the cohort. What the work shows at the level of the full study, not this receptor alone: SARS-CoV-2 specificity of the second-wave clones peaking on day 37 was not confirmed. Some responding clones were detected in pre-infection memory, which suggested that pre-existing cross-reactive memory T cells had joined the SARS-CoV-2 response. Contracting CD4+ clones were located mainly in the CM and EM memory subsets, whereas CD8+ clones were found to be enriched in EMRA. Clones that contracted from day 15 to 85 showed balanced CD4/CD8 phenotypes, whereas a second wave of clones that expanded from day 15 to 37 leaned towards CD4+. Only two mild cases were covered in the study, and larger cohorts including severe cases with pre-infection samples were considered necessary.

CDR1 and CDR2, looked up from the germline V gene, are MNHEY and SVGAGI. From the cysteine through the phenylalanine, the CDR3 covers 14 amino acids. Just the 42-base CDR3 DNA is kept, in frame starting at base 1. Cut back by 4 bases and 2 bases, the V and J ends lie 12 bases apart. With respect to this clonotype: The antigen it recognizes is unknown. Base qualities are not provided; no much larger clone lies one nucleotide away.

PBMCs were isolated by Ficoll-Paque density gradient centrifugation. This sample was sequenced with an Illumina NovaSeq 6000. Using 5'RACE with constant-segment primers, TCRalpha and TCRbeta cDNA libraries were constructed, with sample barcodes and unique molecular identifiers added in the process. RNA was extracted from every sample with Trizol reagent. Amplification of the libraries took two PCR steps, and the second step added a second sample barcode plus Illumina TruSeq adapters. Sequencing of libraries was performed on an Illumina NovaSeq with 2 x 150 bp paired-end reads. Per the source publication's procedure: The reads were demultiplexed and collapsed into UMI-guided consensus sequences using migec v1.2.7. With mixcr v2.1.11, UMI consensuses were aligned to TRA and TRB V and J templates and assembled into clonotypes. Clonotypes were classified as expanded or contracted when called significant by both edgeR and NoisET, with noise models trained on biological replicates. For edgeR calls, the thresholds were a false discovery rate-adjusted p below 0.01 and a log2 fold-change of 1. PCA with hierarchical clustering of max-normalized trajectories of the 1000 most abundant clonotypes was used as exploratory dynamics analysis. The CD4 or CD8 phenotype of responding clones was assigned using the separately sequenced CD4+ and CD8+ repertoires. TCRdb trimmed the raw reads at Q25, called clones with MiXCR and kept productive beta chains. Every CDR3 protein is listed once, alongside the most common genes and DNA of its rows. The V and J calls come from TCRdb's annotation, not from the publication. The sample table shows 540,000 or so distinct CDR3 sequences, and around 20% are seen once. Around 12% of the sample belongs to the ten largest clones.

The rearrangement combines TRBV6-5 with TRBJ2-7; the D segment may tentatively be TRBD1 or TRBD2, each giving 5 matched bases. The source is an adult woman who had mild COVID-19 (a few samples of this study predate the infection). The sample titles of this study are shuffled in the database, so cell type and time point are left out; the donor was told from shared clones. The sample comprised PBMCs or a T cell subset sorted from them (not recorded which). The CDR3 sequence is CASSSPGTPYEQYF. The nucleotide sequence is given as TGTGCCAGCAGTTCGCCGGGGACGCCCTACGAGCAGTACTTC.